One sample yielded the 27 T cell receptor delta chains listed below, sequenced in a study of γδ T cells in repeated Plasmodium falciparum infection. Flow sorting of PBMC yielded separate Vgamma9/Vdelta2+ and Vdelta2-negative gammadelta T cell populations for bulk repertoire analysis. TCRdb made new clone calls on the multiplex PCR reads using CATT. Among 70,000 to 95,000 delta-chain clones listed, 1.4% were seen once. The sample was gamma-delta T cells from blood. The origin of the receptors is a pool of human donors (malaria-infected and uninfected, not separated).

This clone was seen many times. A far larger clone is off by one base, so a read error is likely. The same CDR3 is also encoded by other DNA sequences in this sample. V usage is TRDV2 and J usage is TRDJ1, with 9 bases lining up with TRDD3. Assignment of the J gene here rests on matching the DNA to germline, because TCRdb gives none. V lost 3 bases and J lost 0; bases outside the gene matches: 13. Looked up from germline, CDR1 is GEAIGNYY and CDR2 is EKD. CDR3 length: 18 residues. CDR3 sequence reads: CACDPLTGGRPYTDKLIF. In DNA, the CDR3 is TGTGCCTGTGACCCCCTTACTGGGGGACGACCGTACACCGATAAACTCATCTTT.

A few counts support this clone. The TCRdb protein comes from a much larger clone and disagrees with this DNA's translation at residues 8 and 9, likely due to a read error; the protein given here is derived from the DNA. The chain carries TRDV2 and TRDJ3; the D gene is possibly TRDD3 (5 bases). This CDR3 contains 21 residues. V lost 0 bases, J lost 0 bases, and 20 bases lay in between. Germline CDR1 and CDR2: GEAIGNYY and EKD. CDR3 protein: CACDTEDVYTPSSWDTRQMFF. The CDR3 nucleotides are TGTGCCTGTGACACCGAAGATGTGTATACGCCGAGCTCCTGGGACACCCGACAGATGTTTTTC.

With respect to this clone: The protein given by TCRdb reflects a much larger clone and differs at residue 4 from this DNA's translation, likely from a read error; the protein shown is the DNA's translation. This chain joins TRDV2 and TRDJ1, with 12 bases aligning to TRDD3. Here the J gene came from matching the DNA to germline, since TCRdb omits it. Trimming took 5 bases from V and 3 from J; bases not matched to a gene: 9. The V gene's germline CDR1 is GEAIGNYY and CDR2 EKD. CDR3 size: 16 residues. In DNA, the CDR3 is TGTGCCTGTGGCGCCCTACTGGGGGATACATCCGATAAACTCATCTTT. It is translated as CACGALLGDTSDKLIF.

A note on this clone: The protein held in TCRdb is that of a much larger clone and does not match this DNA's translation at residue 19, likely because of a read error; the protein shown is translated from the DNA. The CDR3 coding sequence is TGTGCTTATAGGAGCGGGCCTTCCTACGACTACTGGGGGATACTGAAGGGGTACATCGATAAACTCATCTTT. Its protein product is CAYRSGPSYDYWGILKGYIDKLIF. V gene TRAV38-2/DV8 combines with J gene TRDJ1; 12 positions match TRDD3. Here the J gene came from matching the DNA to germline, since TCRdb omits it. Unmatched junction bases numbered 28, after V lost 0 bases and J lost 4 bases. CDR1 is TSESDYY and CDR2 is QEAYKQQN in the germline V gene. This CDR3 has 24 amino acids.

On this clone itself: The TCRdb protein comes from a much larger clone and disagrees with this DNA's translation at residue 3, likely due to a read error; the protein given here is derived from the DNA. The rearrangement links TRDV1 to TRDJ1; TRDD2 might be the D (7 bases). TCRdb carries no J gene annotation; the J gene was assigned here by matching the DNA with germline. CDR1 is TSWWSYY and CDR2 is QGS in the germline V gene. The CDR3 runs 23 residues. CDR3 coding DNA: TGTGCTCCTGGGGACCGGCCTTCCTTCTACGTACTAGTTTCCTTACTGTACACCGATAAACTCATCTTT. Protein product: CAPGDRPSFYVLVSLLYTDKLIF.

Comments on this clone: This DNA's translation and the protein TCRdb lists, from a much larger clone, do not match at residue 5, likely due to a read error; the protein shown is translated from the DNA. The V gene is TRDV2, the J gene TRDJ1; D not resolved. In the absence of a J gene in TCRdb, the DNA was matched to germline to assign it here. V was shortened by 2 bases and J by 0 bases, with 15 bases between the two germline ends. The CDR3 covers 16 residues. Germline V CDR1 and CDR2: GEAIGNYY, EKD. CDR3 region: CACDILVGPHTDKLIF. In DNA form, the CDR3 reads TGTGCCTGTGACATCTTGGTTGGCCCTCACACCGATAAACTCATCTTT.

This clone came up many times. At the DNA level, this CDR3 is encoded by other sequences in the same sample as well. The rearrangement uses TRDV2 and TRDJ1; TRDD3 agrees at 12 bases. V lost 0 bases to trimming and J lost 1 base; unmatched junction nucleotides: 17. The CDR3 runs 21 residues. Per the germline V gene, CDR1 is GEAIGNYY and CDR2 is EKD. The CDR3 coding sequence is TGTGCCTGTGACACCGGTCATCCTCCTGGACTGGGGGATACCAGCACCGATAAACTCATCTTT. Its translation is CACDTGHPPGLGDTSTDKLIF.

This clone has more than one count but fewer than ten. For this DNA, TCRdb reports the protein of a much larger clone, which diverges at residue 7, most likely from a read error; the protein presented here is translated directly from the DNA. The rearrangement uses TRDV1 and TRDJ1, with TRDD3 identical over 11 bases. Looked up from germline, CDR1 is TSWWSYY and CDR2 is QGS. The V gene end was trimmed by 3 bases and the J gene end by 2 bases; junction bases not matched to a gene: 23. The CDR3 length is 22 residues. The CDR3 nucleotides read TGTGCTCTTGGGGACCGTGGTGACCTTACGATTTACTGGGGGATAAGGACCGATAAACTCATCTTT. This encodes CALGDRGDLTIYWGIRTDKLIF.

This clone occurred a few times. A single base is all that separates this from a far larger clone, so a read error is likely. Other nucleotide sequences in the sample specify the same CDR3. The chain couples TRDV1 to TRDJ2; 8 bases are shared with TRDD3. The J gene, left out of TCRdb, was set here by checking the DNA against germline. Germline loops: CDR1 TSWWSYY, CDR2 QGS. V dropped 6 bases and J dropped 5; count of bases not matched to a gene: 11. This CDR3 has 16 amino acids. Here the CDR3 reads CALGWGTPWTTAQLFF. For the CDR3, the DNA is TGTGCTCTTGGCTGGGGGACCCCGTGGACCACAGCACAACTCTTCTTT.

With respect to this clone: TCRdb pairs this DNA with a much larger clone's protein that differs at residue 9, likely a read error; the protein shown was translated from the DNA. DNA of the CDR3: TGTGCCTGTGACACTTTACTGGGGGTTACGCATGGCAGGGCCGGAACCGATAAACTCATCTTT. Residues: CACDTLLGVTHGRAGTDKLIF. The V and J genes are TRDV2 and TRDJ1; 8 positions match TRDD3. TCRdb gives no J gene; it was assigned here by matching the DNA to germline. CDR1 is GEAIGNYY and CDR2 is EKD in the germline V gene. Losses at the gene ends were 1 base for V and 2 bases for J; bases not matched to a gene: 23. CDR3 length: 21 amino acids.

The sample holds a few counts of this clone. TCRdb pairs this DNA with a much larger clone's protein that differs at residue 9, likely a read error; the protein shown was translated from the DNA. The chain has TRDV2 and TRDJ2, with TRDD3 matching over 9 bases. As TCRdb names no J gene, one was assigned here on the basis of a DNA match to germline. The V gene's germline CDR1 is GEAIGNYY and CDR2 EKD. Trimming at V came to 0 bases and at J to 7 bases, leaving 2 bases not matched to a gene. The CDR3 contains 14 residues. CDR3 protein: CACDTVGDIAQLFF. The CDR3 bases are TGTGCCTGTGACACCGTGGGGGATATAGCACAACTCTTCTTT.

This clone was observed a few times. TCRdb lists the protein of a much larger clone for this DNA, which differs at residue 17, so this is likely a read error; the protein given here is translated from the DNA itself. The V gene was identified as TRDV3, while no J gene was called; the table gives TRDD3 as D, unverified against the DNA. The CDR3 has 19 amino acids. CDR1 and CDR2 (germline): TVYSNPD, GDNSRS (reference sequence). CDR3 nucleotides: TGTGCCTTTACAGCTCGGTCCAACGGAGGGTTGGACTACACCGATAAACACATCTTT. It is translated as CAFTARSNGGLDYTDKHIF.

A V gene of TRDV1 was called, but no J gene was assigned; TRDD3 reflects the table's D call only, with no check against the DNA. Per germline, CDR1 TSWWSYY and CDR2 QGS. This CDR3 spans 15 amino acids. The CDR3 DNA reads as TGTGCTCTTGGGTGTTCCGGGGGGCGTGAGGGATACGCGTTTTTT. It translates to CALGCSGGREGYAFF.

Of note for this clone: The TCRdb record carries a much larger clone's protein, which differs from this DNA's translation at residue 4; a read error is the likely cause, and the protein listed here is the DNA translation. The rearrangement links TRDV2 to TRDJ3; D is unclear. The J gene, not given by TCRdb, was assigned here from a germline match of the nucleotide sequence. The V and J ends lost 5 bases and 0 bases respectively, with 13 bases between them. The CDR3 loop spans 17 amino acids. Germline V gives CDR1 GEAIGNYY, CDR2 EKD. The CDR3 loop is CACGYHLPSWDTRQMFF. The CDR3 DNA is TGTGCCTGTGGCTATCATCTCCCCTCCTGGGACACCCGACAGATGTTTTTC.

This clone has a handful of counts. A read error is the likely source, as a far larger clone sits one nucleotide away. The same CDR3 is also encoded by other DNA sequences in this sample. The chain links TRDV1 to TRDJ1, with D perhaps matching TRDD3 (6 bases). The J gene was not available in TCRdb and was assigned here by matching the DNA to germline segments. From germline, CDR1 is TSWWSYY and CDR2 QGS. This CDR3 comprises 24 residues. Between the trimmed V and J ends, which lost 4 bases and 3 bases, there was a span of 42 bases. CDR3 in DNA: TGTGCTCTTGGGGGCCGGGCCCAGGGCTACAACCTCGTACTGGGTCTCCCCTTCGCCGATAAACTCATCTTT. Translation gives CALGGRAQGYNLVLGLPFADKLIF.

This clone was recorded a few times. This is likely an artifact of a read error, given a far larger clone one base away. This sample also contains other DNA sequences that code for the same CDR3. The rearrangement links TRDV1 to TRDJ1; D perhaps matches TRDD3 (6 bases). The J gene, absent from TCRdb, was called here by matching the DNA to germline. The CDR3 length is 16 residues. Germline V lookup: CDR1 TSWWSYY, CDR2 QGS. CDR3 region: CALGEPEPADTDKLIF. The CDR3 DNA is TGTGCTCTGGGGGAACCCGAACCGGCAGACACCGATAAACTCATCTTT.

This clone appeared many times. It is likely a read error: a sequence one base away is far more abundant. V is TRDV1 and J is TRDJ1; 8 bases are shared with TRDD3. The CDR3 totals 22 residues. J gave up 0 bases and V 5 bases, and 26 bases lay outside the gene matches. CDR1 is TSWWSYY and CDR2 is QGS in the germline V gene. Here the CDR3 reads CALGPRGLPYRTGGLYTDKLIF. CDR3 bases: TGTGCTCTTGGGCCACGGGGGCTTCCTTACCGTACTGGGGGGCTGTACACCGATAAACTCATCTTT.

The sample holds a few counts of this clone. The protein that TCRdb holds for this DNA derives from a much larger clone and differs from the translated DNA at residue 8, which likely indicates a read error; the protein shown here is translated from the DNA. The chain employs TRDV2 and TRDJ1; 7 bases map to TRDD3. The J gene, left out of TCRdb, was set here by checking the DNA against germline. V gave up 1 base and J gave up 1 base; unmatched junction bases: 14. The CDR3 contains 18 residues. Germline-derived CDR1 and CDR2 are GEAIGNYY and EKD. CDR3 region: CACDTLQGTGDLTDKLIF. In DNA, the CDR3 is TGTGCCTGTGACACTCTGCAAGGAACTGGGGACCTCACCGATAAACTCATCTTT.

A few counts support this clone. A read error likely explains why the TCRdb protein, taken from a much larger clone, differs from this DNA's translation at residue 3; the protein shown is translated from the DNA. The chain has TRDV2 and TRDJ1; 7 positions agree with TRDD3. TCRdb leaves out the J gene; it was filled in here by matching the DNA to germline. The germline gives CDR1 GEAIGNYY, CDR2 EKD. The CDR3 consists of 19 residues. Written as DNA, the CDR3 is TGTGCCTGGGACACATTGCGTGGGGGACACCCTTTCGAGCCCGATAAACTCATCTTT. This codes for CAWDTLRGGHPFEPDKLIF.

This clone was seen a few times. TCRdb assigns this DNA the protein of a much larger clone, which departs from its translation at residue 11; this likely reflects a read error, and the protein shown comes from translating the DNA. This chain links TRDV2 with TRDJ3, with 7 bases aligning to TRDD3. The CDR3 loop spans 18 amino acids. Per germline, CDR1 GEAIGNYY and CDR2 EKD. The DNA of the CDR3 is TGTGCCTGTGACACCGGGTGGGGGAGCTCCTTGGACACCCGACAGATGTTTTTC. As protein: CACDTGWGSSLDTRQMFF.

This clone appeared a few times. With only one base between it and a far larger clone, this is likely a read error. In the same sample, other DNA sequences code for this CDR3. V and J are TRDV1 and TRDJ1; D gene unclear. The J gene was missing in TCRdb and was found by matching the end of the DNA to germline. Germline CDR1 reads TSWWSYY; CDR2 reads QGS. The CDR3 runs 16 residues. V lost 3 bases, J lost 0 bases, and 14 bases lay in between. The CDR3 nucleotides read TGTGCTCTTGGGGAGCTACTCCCCCTTTACACCGATAAACTCATCTTT. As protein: CALGELLPLYTDKLIF.

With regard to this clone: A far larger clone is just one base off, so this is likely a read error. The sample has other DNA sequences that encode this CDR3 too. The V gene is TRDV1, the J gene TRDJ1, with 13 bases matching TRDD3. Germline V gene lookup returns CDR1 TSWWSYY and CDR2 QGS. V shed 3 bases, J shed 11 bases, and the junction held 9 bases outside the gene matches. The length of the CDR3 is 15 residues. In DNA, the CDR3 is TGTGCTCTTGGGGACTGCACTGGGGGATACGAGAAGCTCATCTTT. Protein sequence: CALGDCTGGYEKLIF.

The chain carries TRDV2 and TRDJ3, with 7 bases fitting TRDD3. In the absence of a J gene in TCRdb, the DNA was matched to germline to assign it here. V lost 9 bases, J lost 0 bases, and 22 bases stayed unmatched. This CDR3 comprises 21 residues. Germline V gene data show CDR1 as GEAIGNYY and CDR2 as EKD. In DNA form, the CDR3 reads TGTGCCACCGGACGCGTTCCCGTACTGGGGACCCACTCCTGGGACACCCGACAGATGTTTTTC. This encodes CATGRVPVLGTHSWDTRQMFF.

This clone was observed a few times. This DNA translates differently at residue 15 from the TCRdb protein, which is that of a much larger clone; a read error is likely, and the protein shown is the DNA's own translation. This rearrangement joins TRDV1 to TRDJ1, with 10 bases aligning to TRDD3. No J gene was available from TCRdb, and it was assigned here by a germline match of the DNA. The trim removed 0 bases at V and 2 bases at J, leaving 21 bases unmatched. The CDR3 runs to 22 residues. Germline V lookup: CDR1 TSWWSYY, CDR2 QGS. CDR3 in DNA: TGTGCTCTTGGGGAACTTATAGCTCGAGCTCTAACTGGGGGATGCCAAACCGATAAACTCATCTTT. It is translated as CALGELIARALTGGCQTDKLIF.

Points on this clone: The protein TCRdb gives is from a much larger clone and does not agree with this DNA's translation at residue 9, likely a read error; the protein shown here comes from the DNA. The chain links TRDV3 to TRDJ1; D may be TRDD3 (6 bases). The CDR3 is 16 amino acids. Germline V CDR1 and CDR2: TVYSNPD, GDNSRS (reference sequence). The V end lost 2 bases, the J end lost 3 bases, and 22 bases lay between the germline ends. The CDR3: CAFSNFPGVYADKLIF. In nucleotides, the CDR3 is TGTGCCTTTTCGAACTTCCCTGGGGTATACGCCGATAAACTCATCTTT. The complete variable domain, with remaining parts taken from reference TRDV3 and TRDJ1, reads CDKVTQSSPDQTVASGSEVVLLCTYDTVYSNPDLFWYRIRPDYSFQFVFYGDNSRSEGADFTQGRFSVKHILTQKAFHLVISPVRTEDSATYYCAFSNFPGVYADKLIFGKGTRVTVEP.

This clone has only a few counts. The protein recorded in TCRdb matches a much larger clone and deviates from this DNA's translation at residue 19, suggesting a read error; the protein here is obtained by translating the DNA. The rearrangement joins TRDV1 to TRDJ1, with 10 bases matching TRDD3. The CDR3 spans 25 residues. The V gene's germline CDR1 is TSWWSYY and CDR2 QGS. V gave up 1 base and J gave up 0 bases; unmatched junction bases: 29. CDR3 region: CALGEPRTYQNWGMPRWTHTDKLIF. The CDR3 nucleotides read TGTGCTCTTGGGGAACCTAGGACCTACCAGAACTGGGGGATGCCTCGGTGGACACACACCGATAAACTCATCTTT.

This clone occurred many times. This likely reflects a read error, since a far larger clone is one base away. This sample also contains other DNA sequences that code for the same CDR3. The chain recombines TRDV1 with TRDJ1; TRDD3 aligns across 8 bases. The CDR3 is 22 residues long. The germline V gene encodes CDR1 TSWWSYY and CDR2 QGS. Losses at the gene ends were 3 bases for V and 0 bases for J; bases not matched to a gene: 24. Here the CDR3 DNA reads TGTGCTCTTGGGGAGGGTCTCTACCGTACTGGGGGTCACCTCCCCTACACCGATAAACTCATCTTT. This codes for CALGEGLYRTGGHLPYTDKLIF.